This T cell receptor beta chain emerged from a study of monozygotic twins with inflammatory bowel disease. TCRdb processed the 5' RACE reads again and assigns one entry to each CDR3 protein, with no DNA. The sample data list about 210,000 distinct CDR3 sequences. The germline V gene encodes CDR1 SEHNR and CDR2 FQNEAQ (reference sequence). CDR3 length: 14 residues. After skipping T cell sorting, the authors isolated total RNA from whole blood. This clonotype was obtained from a human donor with ulcerative colitis or Crohn's disease, or a healthy co-twin of an affected twin (not recorded which). The chain has TRBV7-9 and TRBJ2-1; as DNA is missing, the TRBD2 call by TCRdb cannot be tested. Sample: blood. This chain's CDR3 is CASSPPMREHEQFF.